Each of the 25 T cell receptor beta chains below was sequenced from the same sample in a study of blood T cell repertoires in COVID-19 (dated by TCRdb to the early 2020s). Library preparation employed the immunoSEQ multiplex PCR assay. TCRdb re-hosts the immuneACCESS table, in-frame sequences only. Its copies lack some clones; in the studies checked, an unresolved V gene accounts for under half of them, and the cause for the rest is not known. The sample profile shows roughly 300,000 clones; roughly 87% of them were found once. Jointly, the top ten make up less than 6% of the sample. Material: PBMCs or T cells enriched from blood (not recorded which). These receptors were collected from a woman in her 30s who had recovered from COVID-19.

The CDR3 region is CASDLGRGVNEQYF. The DNA of the CDR3 is TGTGCCAGCGACCTGGGTAGGGGCGTTAACGAGCAGTACTTC. The V and J genes are TRBV2 and TRBJ2-7; TRBD1 might be the D (5 bases). The CDR3 runs 14 residues. V was clipped by 8 bases and J by 5 bases, with 19 bases between them. Germline V gives CDR1 SNHLY, CDR2 FYNNEI.

The V call is TRBV7-2, the J call TRBJ1-6, with 8 bases aligning to TRBD1. V shed 5 bases and J 4 bases; nucleotides not matched to a gene: 7. The CDR3 spans 16 residues. CDR1 and CDR2 from the germline V gene are SGHTA and FQGNSA. CDR3: CASSTSGTGYNSPLHF. CDR3 coding DNA: TGTGCCAGCAGCACGTCCGGGACAGGATATAATTCACCCCTCCACTTT.

The genes are TRBV11-2 and TRBJ1-2; D is unresolved. The CDR3 has 13 residues. Trimming took off 4 bases at V and 6 bases at J, with 12 bases between the two ends. CDR1 is SGHAT and CDR2 is FQNNGV in the germline V gene. The chain's CDR3 is CASSSLRRDGYTF. CDR3 nucleotides: TGTGCCAGCAGCTCACTGCGGAGGGATGGCTACACCTTC.

This clone was seen a handful of times. The chain joins TRBV5-1 to TRBJ1-1; D gene unclear. Germline V gene lookup returns CDR1 SGHRS and CDR2 YFSETQ. V was shortened by 1 base and J by 2 bases, with 12 bases between the two germline ends. The CDR3 is made up of 15 amino acids. CDR3 DNA: TGCGCCAGCAGCTTGAACCCCACAGTTAACACTGAAGCTTTCTTT. This codes for CASSLNPTVNTEAFF.

The J gene is TRBJ1-6, the V gene TRBV6-5, with D perhaps TRBD1 (6 bases). Germline V gene sequence: CDR1 MNHEY, CDR2 SVGAGI. The CDR3 has 13 amino acids. V was clipped by 8 bases and J by 6 bases, with 11 bases between them. CDR3 region: CASGSGVNSPLHF. CDR3 in DNA: TGTGCCAGCGGATCAGGGGTTAATTCACCCCTCCACTTT.

V and J are TRBV7-6 and TRBJ1-6; D gene uncertain. The V and J ends lost 1 base and 3 bases respectively, with 7 bases between them. The CDR3 sequence is 15 residues long. Per germline, CDR1 SGHVS and CDR2 FNYEAQ. CDR3 amino acids: CASSLVPDYNSPLHF. The DNA of the CDR3 is TGTGCCAGCAGCTTAGTGCCAGACTATAATTCACCCCTCCACTTT.

V is TRBV18 and J is TRBJ1-2; tentatively, D is TRBD1 (6 bases). The V gene lost 3 bases and the J gene lost 8 bases, with 19 bases spanning the gap. CDR1 and CDR2 (germline): KGHSH, LQKENI. The CDR3 runs 15 residues. The DNA of the CDR3 is TGTGCCAGCTCACCTAAGCCTACAGGGATCGAAGGCTACACCTTC. Translated, it gives CASSPKPTGIEGYTF.

The V gene is TRBV14, the J gene TRBJ1-6; no clear D. The CDR3 runs to 13 residues. CDR1 is SGHDN and CDR2 is FVKESK in the germline V gene. Trimming removed 1 base from V and 9 bases from J, with 7 bases in between. CDR3 coding DNA: TGTGCCAGCAGCCAAGGTATCGGTTCACCCCTCCACTTT. It codes for CASSQGIGSPLHF.

The V call is TRBV19, the J call TRBJ1-5; 7 nucleotides align to TRBD1. The CDR3 extends over 13 amino acids. Germline values: CDR1 LNHDA, CDR2 SQIVND (reference sequence). Trimming removed 9 bases from V and 9 bases from J; junction bases left unmatched: 11. The CDR3 DNA follows: TGTGCCAGCAACCGGGACAGTCGTCCGCCCCAGCATTTT. It translates to CASNRDSRPPQHF.

CDR3 amino acids: CASSRSGGSYEQYF. The CDR3 DNA is TGCGCCAGCAGCCGATCCGGGGGCTCCTACGAGCAGTACTTC. The rearrangement joins TRBV5-1 to TRBJ2-7; D may be TRBD2 (6 bases). Germline CDR1 SGHRS, CDR2 YFSETQ. This CDR3 has 14 amino acids. Trimming took 4 bases from V and 0 from J, leaving 11 bases between them.

This clone occurred once. V and J are TRBV7-9 and TRBJ2-7, with D maybe TRBD2 (7 bases). Germline CDR1 SEHNR, CDR2 FQNEAQ (reference sequence). V was clipped by 8 bases and J by 3 bases, with 17 bases between them. This CDR3 comprises 14 residues. This CDR3 reads CASPLGGGFYEQYF. CDR3 coding DNA: TGTGCCAGCCCCTTAGGGGGGGGTTTCTACGAGCAGTACTTC.

This rearrangement joins TRBV6-2 or TRBV6-3 to TRBJ2-5; TRBD1 matches 8 bases. CDR1 is MNHEY, CDR2 SVGEGT, per germline. CDR3 length: 16 amino acids. The V segment lost 0 bases and the J segment 1 base; nucleotides outside the gene matches: 4. In DNA form, the CDR3 reads TGTGCCAGCAGTTACTCAAGGACAGGGCTCCAAGAGACCCAGTACTTC. Translation gives CASSYSRTGLQETQYF.

This sequence joins TRBV10-3 and TRBJ2-1, with TRBD1 identical over 8 bases. This CDR3 has 13 amino acids. CDR1 is ENHRY and CDR2 is SYGVKD in the germline V gene. The trim removed 6 bases at V and 8 bases at J, leaving 6 bases unmatched. The CDR3 loop is CAIRTGVSDEQFF. The CDR3 nucleotides are TGTGCCATCAGGACAGGGGTTTCCGATGAGCAGTTCTTC.

The V and J genes are TRBV7-3 and TRBJ1-2; 7 positions match TRBD1. The CDR3 is made up of 15 amino acids. CDR1 is SGHTA and CDR2 is FQGTGA in the germline V gene. After removal of 5 bases from V and 4 bases from J, the junction contained 10 bases not matched to a gene. In DNA form, the CDR3 reads TGTGCCAGCAGCAACTCAGGGGGGAAGGCCTATGGCTACACCTTC. Translation: CASSNSGGKAYGYTF.

The CDR3 DNA follows: TGTGCCAGCAGCTACGAGGAGGGCTATGGCTACACCTTC. This sequence encodes CASSYEEGYGYTF. V usage is TRBV5-5 and J usage is TRBJ1-2; D is unresolved. CDR1 is SGHKS, CDR2 YYEKEE, per germline (reference sequence). Deletions cut 3 bases from V and 4 bases from J, with 10 bases between. CDR3 length: 13 amino acids. Variable domain in full (rest from reference TRBV5-5 and TRBJ1-2): DAGVTQSPTHLIKTRGQQVTLRCSPISGHKSVSWYQQVLGQGPQFIFQYYEKEERGRGNFPDRFSARQFPNYSSELNVNALLLGDSALYLCASSYEEGYGYTFGSGTRLTVV.

CDR3 sequence: CASSEAPRFFTDTQYF. CDR3 coding DNA: TGTGCCAGTAGCGAAGCACCCCGTTTTTTCACAGATACGCAGTATTTT. The chain joins TRBV19 to TRBJ2-3; no clear D gene. V lost 6 bases and J 2 bases, leaving 18 bases between the germline ends. CDR3 length: 16 residues. The germline CDR1 and CDR2 sequences are LNHDA and SQIVND (reference sequence).

J is TRBJ1-2 and V is TRBV3-1 (or the pseudogene TRBV3-2), with a possible D match to TRBD1 (6 bases). This CDR3 comprises 14 residues. From germline, CDR1 is LGHDT and CDR2 YNNKEL (reference sequence). The ends were cut back, 5 bases at V and 0 bases at J, with 10 bases in the middle. The CDR3 DNA sequence: TGTGCCAGCAGCGATGGACAGCCTAACTATGGCTACACCTTC. Its translation is CASSDGQPNYGYTF.

This clone has more than one count but fewer than ten. The chain links TRBV4-1 to TRBJ1-1; 9 positions match TRBD1. Germline V gene data show CDR1 as MGHRA and CDR2 as YSYEKL. The trim removed 1 base at V and 10 bases at J, leaving 7 bases unmatched. The CDR3 totals 14 residues. Here the CDR3 reads CASSQGHRGLGAFF. CDR3 nucleotides: TGCGCCAGCAGCCAAGGGCACAGGGGGCTCGGAGCTTTCTTT.

As DNA, the CDR3 is TGTGCCAGCAGTTTATTTGCAGGGGACTATGGCTACACCTTC. As protein: CASSLFAGDYGYTF. The chain links TRBV28 to TRBJ1-2, with D maybe TRBD1 (6 bases). From germline, CDR1 is MDHEN and CDR2 SYDVKM. Trimming stripped 1 base from V and 3 bases from J, with 9 bases between. The CDR3 extends over 14 amino acids.

The rearrangement links TRBV30 to TRBJ1-2, with 9 nucleotides matching TRBD1. V lost 3 bases and J lost 8; bases outside the gene matches: 7. The CDR3 length is 13 residues. Germline CDR1 reads GTSNPN; CDR2 reads SVGIG (reference sequence). CDR3 region: CAWSIRTGGGYTF. The DNA of the CDR3 is TGTGCCTGGAGCATCCGAACAGGGGGCGGCTACACCTTC.

The chain uses TRBV27 and TRBJ1-2; D is undetermined. Germline V lookup: CDR1 MNHEY, CDR2 SMNVEV (reference sequence). CDR3 length: 13 residues. The germline V and J ends were trimmed by 3 bases and 3 bases, with 8 bases remaining between them. The CDR3 DNA reads TGTGCCAGCAGTTTTAGTACCTACTATGGCTACACCTTC. It is translated as CASSFSTYYGYTF.

The chain couples TRBV6-5 to TRBJ1-2; TRBD1 is a possible D gene (6 bases). The CDR3 sequence is 14 residues long. V lost 0 bases and J 8 bases, leaving 13 bases between the germline ends. Germline V CDR1 and CDR2: MNHEY, SVGAGI. CDR3 sequence reads: CASSYSAGDGGYTF. The CDR3 coding sequence is TGTGCCAGCAGTTACTCAGCAGGGGATGGAGGCTACACCTTC.

The V and J genes are TRBV6-5 and TRBJ2-7; TRBD2 matches at 9 bases. Germline lookup yields CDR1 MNHEY and CDR2 SVGAGI. This CDR3 spans 13 amino acids. The V and J ends lost 7 bases and 5 bases, in that order; junction bases with no gene match: 6. The CDR3 coding sequence is TGTGCCAGCACTCTAGCGGGGAAGGACGAGCAGTACTTC. This translates into CASTLAGKDEQYF.

The chain joins TRBV5-1 to TRBJ1-2, with D unresolved. Between the trimmed V and J ends, which lost 1 base and 4 bases, there was a span of 11 bases. This CDR3 region has 14 residues. CDR1 and CDR2 from the germline V gene are SGHRS and YFSETQ. CDR3: CASSLSHGFYGYTF. DNA for the CDR3: TGCGCCAGCAGCTTGTCTCACGGGTTCTATGGCTACACCTTC.

The gene calls are TRBV10-2 and TRBJ1-1; TRBD1 is a possible D gene (6 bases). The ends were cut back, 4 bases at V and 1 base at J, with 10 bases in the middle. Looked up from germline, CDR1 is WSHSY and CDR2 is SAAADI. The CDR3 has 14 amino acids. The CDR3 DNA reads as TGCGCCAGCAGTGGGGGGGGGCCGAACACTGAAGCTTTCTTT. Protein product: CASSGGGPNTEAFF.